This T cell receptor (beta chain) originates from a study of T cell repertoires in aging, cancer and after chemotherapy. Study at large: Donors were grouped into six age bands spanning 30 or younger through 70 or older. Glioblastoma patients receiving temozolomide-based therapy gave paired samples before and after chemotherapy.

Overall study findings and caveats: In cancer patients, declining TCR diversity with age involved lost richness and lost evenness. These repertoire data do not allow conclusions about immunological memory after chemotherapy.

TCR beta rearrangements were amplified from peripheral blood genomic DNA. Multiplex touch-down PCR with TRB-A/B primers amplified rearranged V-D-J TRB sequences. TCRdb recomputed calls from the multiplex PCR reads with MiXCR, one row per CDR3 protein. The table includes some 6,700 distinct CDR3 sequences, 53% detected once. The length of the CDR3 is 14 residues. Germline assignment: CDR1 KGHSH and CDR2 LQKENI. V shed 0 bases and J shed 0 bases, with 6 bases lying between them. Of note for this clonotype: The antigen remains unidentified.

Sequencing input: blood. The clonotype was recovered from a human donor with a solid tumor. The chain combines TRBV18 with TRBJ2-7; no reliable D call. The CDR3 coding sequence is TGTGCCAGCTCACCACCGTCGAGCTCCTACGAGCAGTACTTC. It codes for CASSPPSSSYEQYF.